A single sample is the source of the 17 T cell receptor beta chains below, sequenced in a study of cytomegalovirus exposure and HLA in healthy donors. The data were produced by immunoSEQ multiplex PCR, yet TCRdb's version contains in-frame clones alone and is incomplete. The sample includes about 240,000 clones, around 86% of them seen just once. Sequencing was done on a sample of PBMCs. Receptors were obtained from a woman aged 30 to 39 in good health and CMV-seropositive.

This clone was observed a single time. This chain links TRBV30 with TRBJ2-1; 10 bases agree with TRBD2. Trimming at V came to 3 bases and at J to 7 bases, leaving 9 bases not matched to a gene. In germline, CDR1 is GTSNPN, CDR2 SVGIG (reference sequence). CDR3 length: 15 residues. The CDR3 sequence is CAWSQAGGPFNEQFF. Written as DNA, the CDR3 is TGTGCCTGGAGCCAAGCGGGAGGGCCTTTTAATGAGCAGTTCTTC. The whole variable domain, remainder taken from reference TRBV30 and TRBJ2-1, is SQTIHQWPATLVQPVGSPLSLECTVEGTSNPNLYWYRQAAGRGLQLLFYSVGIGQISSEVPQNLSASRPQDRQFILSSKKLLLSDSGFYLCAWSQAGGPFNEQFFGPGTRLTVL.

This chain joins TRBV7-9 and TRBJ2-1; a weak D match, TRBD2 (6 bases). CDR3 size: 15 residues. Germline assignment: CDR1 SEHNR and CDR2 FQNEAQ (reference sequence). Trimming shortened V by 5 bases and J by 9 bases, and 20 bases separated the two germline ends. The CDR3 sequence: CASSPLGPPGAEQFF. The CDR3, as DNA: TGTGCCAGCAGCCCCCTTGGGCCTCCGGGAGCTGAGCAGTTCTTC.

This clone was seen a single time. The genes are TRBV28 and TRBJ1-2; 7 bases are shared with TRBD1. Germline V gene data show CDR1 as MDHEN and CDR2 as SYDVKM. V lost 7 bases and J lost 8; bases outside the gene matches: 13. The CDR3 totals 14 residues. Here the CDR3 reads CASKPDRLSWGYTF. In DNA, the CDR3 is TGTGCCAGCAAACCGGACAGGCTCTCGTGGGGCTACACCTTC.

The chain carries TRBV18 and TRBJ2-7, with a weak D call TRBD1 (7 bases). V dropped 3 bases and J dropped 6 bases, with 18 bases sitting between them. The CDR3 spans 15 residues. From germline, CDR1 is KGHSH and CDR2 LQKENI. CDR3 in DNA: TGTGCCAGCTCACCTCGGGGGACAGCGCTCGGCGAGCAGTACTTC. Encoded protein: CASSPRGTALGEQYF.

V and J are TRBV29-1 and TRBJ2-1; D gene uncertain. Germline V CDR1 and CDR2: SQVTM, ANQGSEA. The CDR3 is 13 amino acids. V lost 2 bases and J 6 bases, leaving 11 bases between the germline ends. Here the CDR3 reads CSVEPSRGNEQFF. DNA for the CDR3: TGCAGCGTTGAACCTTCCCGCGGCAATGAGCAGTTCTTC.

The rearrangement uses TRBV6-1 and TRBJ2-7; TRBD2 aligns across 7 bases. From germline, CDR1 is MNHNS and CDR2 SASEGT. The V gene end was trimmed by 4 bases and the J gene end by 2 bases; junction bases not matched to a gene: 8. This CDR3 spans 15 amino acids. CDR3 in DNA: TGTGCCAGCAGTGCTATAGCGGGTCTTACCTACGAGCAGTACTTC. This encodes CASSAIAGLTYEQYF.

The CDR3, as DNA: TGCGCCAGCAGCTCTGATGGGTGGGCAGGGGGCCAGTCTGGGGCCAACGTCCTGACTTTC. This encodes CASSSDGWAGGQSGANVLTF. The chain employs TRBV5-1 and TRBJ2-6, with 8 bases lining up with TRBD1. The CDR3 is made up of 20 amino acids. Looked up from germline, CDR1 is SGHRS and CDR2 is YFSETQ. V lost 3 bases to trimming and J lost 1 base; unmatched junction nucleotides: 15. The variable domain in full, completed from reference TRBV5-1 and TRBJ2-6, reads KAGVTQTPRYLIKTRGQQVTLSCSPISGHRSVSWYQQTPGQGLQFLFEYFSETQRNKGNFPGRFSGRQFSNSRSEMNVSTLELGDSALYLCASSSDGWAGGQSGANVLTFGAGSRLTVL.

The rearrangement joins TRBV19 to TRBJ2-3; TRBD2 aligns across 13 bases. CDR1 LNHDA and CDR2 SQIVND come from the germline V gene (reference sequence). V was clipped by 0 bases and J by 8 bases; unmatched bases: 2. The CDR3 totals 15 residues. CDR3 residues: CASSIDRTSGSTQYF. CDR3 in DNA: TGTGCCAGTAGTATAGATCGGACTAGCGGGAGTACGCAGTATTTT.

This clone was picked up a small number of times. The rearrangement links TRBV28 to TRBJ1-2, with TRBD1 matching over 7 bases. Germline trimming cut 2 bases from V and 2 bases from J; bases unmatched to any gene: 8. Germline CDR1 and CDR2: MDHEN and SYDVKM. The CDR3 is 16 residues long. CDR3 coding DNA: TGTGCCAGCAGTTTAGGAGGACAGGTGACGAACTATGGCTACACCTTC. As protein: CASSLGGQVTNYGYTF.

This sequence joins TRBV7-9 and TRBJ2-5, with 9 bases aligning to TRBD2. The CDR3 spans 15 residues. From germline, CDR1 is SEHNR and CDR2 FQNEAQ (reference sequence). J gave up 2 bases and V 0 bases, and 1 base lay outside the gene matches. The CDR3 is CASSLARGGQETQYF. The CDR3 DNA sequence: TGTGCCAGCAGCTTAGCGCGGGGGGGGCAAGAGACCCAGTACTTC. Full variable domain (outside the CDR3, taken from reference TRBV7-9 and TRBJ2-5): DTGVSQNPRHKITKRGQNVTFRCDPISEHNRLYWYRQTLGQGPEFLTYFQNEAQLEKSRLLSDRFSAERPKGSFSTLEIQRTEQGDSAMYLCASSLARGGQETQYFGPGTRLLVL.

Of note for this clone: Other DNA variants within this sample encode the same CDR3. The chain carries TRBV30 and TRBJ1-5; the match to TRBD1 covers 10 bases. V dropped 3 bases and J dropped 6; count of bases not matched to a gene: 2. There are 13 residues in the CDR3. CDR1 and CDR2 from the germline V gene are GTSNPN and SVGIG (reference sequence). Written as DNA, the CDR3 is TGTGCCTGGAGCCGGGACAGGGGTCAGCCCCAGCATTTT. This codes for CAWSRDRGQPQHF.

This clone was picked up one time. J is TRBJ2-7 and V is TRBV11-1; TRBD2 agrees at 10 bases. With V trimmed by 3 bases and J by 2 bases, 7 bases remained unmatched. CDR3 length: 16 amino acids. Germline values: CDR1 SGHAT, CDR2 FQDESV (reference sequence). CDR3 loop: CASSFSLAGAPYEQYF. CDR3 sequence (DNA): TGTGCCAGCAGCTTTTCCCTAGCGGGAGCTCCCTACGAGCAGTACTTC.

The chain uses TRBV29-1 and TRBJ2-1, with TRBD2 matching 10 bases. The germline V gene has CDR1 SQVTM and CDR2 ANQGSEA. Trimming cost V 7 bases and J 2 bases; bases outside gene matches: 2. The CDR3 is 13 amino acids. Written as DNA, the CDR3 is TGCAGCGCCGGACTAGCGGCCTACAATGAGCAGTTCTTC. Residues: CSAGLAAYNEQFF.

This clone was detected only a few times. V gene TRBV7-9 combines with J gene TRBJ1-2; weak D call: TRBD1 (6 bases). CDR1 is SEHNR and CDR2 is FQNEAQ in the germline V gene (reference sequence). The CDR3 has 14 amino acids. Trimming left V 8 bases short and J 0 bases short, with 13 bases between. The CDR3, as DNA: TGTGCCAGCTCTGGGGGCTCCACTAACTATGGCTACACCTTC. Protein sequence: CASSGGSTNYGYTF.

V is TRBV6-1 and J is TRBJ2-7; 12 bases are shared with TRBD2. The CDR3 runs to 14 residues. From germline, CDR1 is MNHNS and CDR2 SASEGT. The J segment lost 2 bases and the V segment lost 6 bases, leaving 2 bases of the junction unmatched. The CDR3 coding sequence is TGTGCCAGCAGGCTAGCGGGAGGGACCTACGAGCAGTACTTC. Translating gives CASRLAGGTYEQYF.

V usage is TRBV19 and J usage is TRBJ1-5; the match to TRBD1 covers 9 bases. Per the germline V gene, CDR1 is LNHDA and CDR2 is SQIVND (reference sequence). The CDR3 loop spans 16 amino acids. The trim removed 5 bases at V and 0 bases at J, leaving 5 bases unmatched. CDR3 sequence (DNA): TGTGCCAGTAGTGGACAGGGGATTTATAGCAATCAGCCCCAGCATTTT. It encodes CASSGQGIYSNQPQHF.

The table lists this clone with a count of one. This rearrangement joins TRBV29-1 to TRBJ2-1, with 14 bases matching TRBD2. In germline, CDR1 is SQVTM, CDR2 ANQGSEA. After removal of 6 bases from V and 9 bases from J, the junction contained 19 bases not matched to a gene. The length of the CDR3 is 18 residues. The CDR3 DNA follows: TGCAGCGTGGGGGGGGTACCGGGACTAGCGGGAGTTTTGACTGAGCAGTTCTTC. It encodes CSVGGVPGLAGVLTEQFF.